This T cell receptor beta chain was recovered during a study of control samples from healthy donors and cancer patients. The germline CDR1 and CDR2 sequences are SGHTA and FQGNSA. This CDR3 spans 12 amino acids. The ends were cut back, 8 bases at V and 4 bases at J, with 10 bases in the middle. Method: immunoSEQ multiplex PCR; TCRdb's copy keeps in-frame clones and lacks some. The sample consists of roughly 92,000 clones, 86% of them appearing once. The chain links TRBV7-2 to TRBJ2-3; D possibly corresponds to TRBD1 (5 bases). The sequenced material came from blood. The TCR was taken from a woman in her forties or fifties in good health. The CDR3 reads CASAGAADTQYF. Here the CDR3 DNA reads TGTGCCAGCGCTGGGGCCGCAGATACGCAGTATTTT.